This record looks at one T cell receptor beta chain sequence and its context. Different DNA sequences within this sample yield the same CDR3. The sample belongs to a study of blood T cell repertoires in COVID-19. The authors' processing: Reference gene primers were amplified, and this amplification served to estimate nucleated cell counts. Only in-frame clones appear in the TCRdb table, and some are missing; sequencing was by immunoSEQ multiplex PCR. V and J calls and clone size follow that table, whereas D and trimming were derived from the DNA. The profile covers approximately 480,000 clones, with about nine tenths appearing a single time and about 0.7% taken by the ten largest. The study counted Cohort 3 donors as recovered given two negative PCRs, clearance, or symptom resolution. Germline CDR1 is SGHRS and CDR2 is YFSETQ. This CDR3 region has 11 residues. The V and J ends lost 0 bases and 6 bases respectively, with 2 bases between them.

The sequence derives from a woman in her late teens or twenties who had recovered from COVID-19. The J gene is TRBJ2-3, the V gene TRBV5-1, with no clear D. Specimen: PBMCs or T cells enriched from blood (not recorded which). CDR3 nucleotide sequence: TGCGCCAGCAGCTTGGCGGATACGCAGTATTTT. This codes for CASSLADTQYF.